This is a list of T cell receptor beta chains from one sample in a study of blood T cell repertoires in COVID-19. Sequenced by immunoSEQ multiplex PCR; TCRdb stores in-frame clones only, minus some. The sample has some 530,000 clones; 80% to 90% are singletons. The specimen was peripheral blood. The source is a human donor in a cohort sampled during active COVID-19. The CDR3 runs from the conserved cysteine through the conserved F or W. The D gene is left open where the match is weak. Not every row has a clone size; where given, it reads once, few, many or a size class.

v_gene	j_gene	abundance	d_gene	CDR3aa	CDR3nt
TRBV6-5	TRBJ2-7	-	TRBD1	CASSYSGQGHYEQYF	TGTGCCAGCAGTTATTCGGGACAGGGGCACTACGAGCAGTACTTC
TRBV6-5	TRBJ2-5	-	-	CASSLRGAETQYF	TGTGCCAGCAGTCTTCGGGGGGCAGAGACCCAGTACTTC
TRBV27	TRBJ2-2	few	TRBD1	CASSSTWTGGFHTGELFF	TGTGCCAGCAGTTCCACCTGGACAGGGGGCTTTCACACCGGGGAGCTGTTTTTT
TRBV5-8	TRBJ2-3	-	-	CASSLGLGEATDTQYF	TGTGCCAGCAGCTTGGGGCTTGGGGAGGCCACAGATACGCAGTATTTT
TRBV19	TRBJ2-1	-	-	CASSPQGPSGTYNEQFF	TGTGCCAGTAGTCCCCAGGGACCCTCGGGGACTTACAATGAGCAGTTCTTC
TRBV28	TRBJ2-3	once	TRBD1	CASSTSGGGTDTQYF	TGTGCCAGCAGCACTTCAGGGGGCGGAACAGATACGCAGTATTTT
TRBV5-1	TRBJ2-7	few	-	CASSLGDTLYEQYF	TGCGCCAGCAGCTTGGGAGACACCCTTTACGAGCAGTACTTC
TRBV5-6	TRBJ2-3	-	-	CASSLSGYGADTQYF	TGTGCCAGCAGCTTAAGCGGGTATGGCGCAGATACGCAGTATTTT
TRBV5-6	TRBJ2-7	-	-	CASSGTGAVTEQYF	TGTGCCAGCAGCGGGACGGGAGCCGTCACAGAGCAGTACTTC
TRBV19	TRBJ2-7	-	-	CASRPGVWSSYEQYF	TGTGCCAGTAGACCCGGGGTGTGGAGCTCCTACGAGCAGTACTTC
TRBV7-2	TRBJ2-1	-	TRBD2	CASSRRTSGRNNEQFF	TGTGCCAGCAGCCGGCGGACTAGCGGAAGGAACAATGAGCAGTTCTTC
TRBV19	TRBJ2-1	once	TRBD2	CASSIAAGGSFYNEQFF	TGTGCCAGTAGTATAGCGGCGGGAGGGAGTTTTTACAATGAGCAGTTCTTC
TRBV12-3/TRBV12-4	TRBJ2-1	-	TRBD2	CASSRGTMNEQFF	TGTGCCAGCAGTCGCGGGACTATGAATGAGCAGTTCTTC
TRBV7-9	TRBJ2-5	-	-	CASSGSRAETQYF	TGTGCCAGCAGCGGAAGCAGAGCGGAGACCCAGTACTTC
TRBV6-4	TRBJ1-2	-	TRBD1	CASKKGQEYGYTF	TGTGCCAGCAAAAAGGGACAGGAGTATGGCTACACCTTC
TRBV29-1	TRBJ1-2	-	-	CSTEKGNYGYTF	TGCAGCACCGAGAAGGGGAACTATGGCTACACCTTC
TRBV6-2/TRBV6-3	TRBJ2-5	-	-	CASSSAGSQTQYF	TGTGCCAGCAGTTCAGCCGGGAGTCAGACCCAGTACTTC
TRBV19	TRBJ1-1	-	-	CASSIRSPVNTEAFF	TGTGCCAGTAGTATCCGGAGTCCGGTGAACACTGAAGCTTTCTTT
TRBV30	TRBJ1-6	few	-	CAGRGDYNSPLHF	TGTGCCGGCCGGGGTGACTATAATTCACCCCTCCACTTT
TRBV15	TRBJ2-7	-	TRBD2	CATSRDRGAGGPPYEQYF	TGTGCCACCAGCAGAGATCGGGGAGCGGGAGGGCCTCCCTACGAGCAGTACTTC
TRBV27	TRBJ1-3	few	-	CASSRSKDSSSFSGNTIYF	TGTGCCAGCAGTCGAAGCAAGGACAGTTCCTCATTCTCTGGAAACACCATATATTTT
TRBV19	TRBJ2-1	-	TRBD2	CASSPGLAGGAILYEQFF	TGTGCCAGTAGTCCGGGACTAGCGGGAGGGGCAATACTTTATGAGCAGTTCTTC
TRBV3-1/TRBV3-2	TRBJ2-7	-	-	CASSQALAEPYEQYF	TGTGCCAGCAGCCAAGCCTTAGCGGAGCCCTACGAGCAGTACTTC
TRBV28	TRBJ2-5	-	-	CASSFFGQIQETQYF	TGTGCCAGCAGTTTCTTCGGACAGATCCAAGAGACCCAGTACTTC
TRBV6-1	TRBJ2-7	-	-	CASSEGRWGGASYEQYF	TGTGCCAGCAGTGAAGGAAGGTGGGGCGGGGCCTCCTACGAGCAGTACTTC
TRBV29-1	TRBJ1-1	-	TRBD1	CSVHRDRGTEAFF	TGCAGCGTTCACCGGGACAGGGGTACTGAAGCTTTCTTT
TRBV29-1	TRBJ1-1	-	TRBD1	CSVAQGATEAFF	TGCAGCGTTGCCCAGGGGGCCACTGAAGCTTTCTTT
TRBV5-4	TRBJ2-2	-	-	CASSLGAGRVDIGELFF	TGTGCCAGCAGCTTGGGTGCGGGGCGGGTCGATATCGGGGAGCTGTTTTTT
TRBV12-3/TRBV12-4	TRBJ1-2	-	-	CASSFGNDYGYTF	TGTGCCAGCAGTTTTGGCAACGACTATGGCTACACCTTC
TRBV14	TRBJ2-4	-	-	CASSQGTGIAKNIQYF	TGTGCCAGCAGCCAAGGTACGGGAATAGCCAAAAACATTCAGTACTTC
TRBV29-1	TRBJ2-7	-	-	CSVQKGSYEQYF	TGCAGCGTTCAGAAGGGGTCCTACGAGCAGTACTTC
TRBV7-8	TRBJ2-1	-	-	CASSMTPLYNEQFF	TGTGCCAGCAGCATGACACCCCTCTACAATGAGCAGTTCTTC
TRBV6-4	TRBJ1-2	-	TRBD1	CASSDSLGQDYYGYTF	TGTGCCAGCAGTGACTCCTTGGGACAGGACTACTATGGCTACACCTTC
TRBV7-6	TRBJ2-7	-	TRBD2	CASSLVAGGGHEQYF	TGTGCCAGCAGCCTGGTGGCGGGAGGAGGCCACGAGCAGTACTTC
TRBV28	TRBJ1-5	-	-	CASSVSGLKNQPQHF	TGTGCCAGCAGTGTTTCGGGACTTAAAAATCAGCCCCAGCATTTT
TRBV5-1	TRBJ2-3	-	TRBD2	CASSLATSGPTDTQYF	TGCGCCAGCAGCTTGGCTACTAGCGGACCCACAGATACGCAGTATTTT
TRBV29-1	TRBJ1-5	-	-	CSVGSGNQPQHF	TGCAGCGTTGGGTCAGGTAATCAGCCCCAGCATTTT
TRBV12-3/TRBV12-4	TRBJ1-2	-	-	CASSRQSLEGYTF	TGTGCCAGCAGTCGACAGTCTTTAGAAGGCTACACCTTC
TRBV7-9	TRBJ1-1	-	-	CASSFTIRVGYAEAFF	TGTGCCAGCAGCTTTACGATCAGGGTAGGATACGCTGAAGCTTTCTTT
TRBV7-2	TRBJ1-3	-	-	CASSLLEGNTIYF	TGTGCCAGCAGCTTATTGGAGGGAAACACCATATATTTT
TRBV5-1	TRBJ1-6	-	TRBD1	CASTGQEVNSPLHF	TGCGCCAGCACAGGACAGGAGGTGAATTCACCCCTCCACTTT
TRBV6-5	TRBJ2-2	-	-	CASRYSPNTGELFF	TGTGCCAGCCGCTATTCTCCGAACACCGGGGAGCTGTTTTTT
TRBV14	TRBJ1-2	-	-	CASSPRGGGASNYGYTF	TGTGCCAGCAGCCCTAGGGGTGGGGGGGCGAGTAACTATGGCTACACCTTC
TRBV13	TRBJ1-2	once	-	CASSRRGNYGYTF	TGTGCCAGCAGTCGAAGGGGAAACTATGGCTACACCTTC
TRBV27	TRBJ2-7	-	-	CASSLLLRGREQYF	TGTGCCAGCAGTTTACTCTTGCGGGGCAGGGAGCAGTACTTC
TRBV19	TRBJ2-2	-	TRBD2	CASSISSGRSGNTGELFF	TGTGCCAGTAGTATTTCCAGCGGGAGATCAGGGAACACCGGGGAGCTGTTTTTT
TRBV7-8	TRBJ1-6	-	-	CASSTGSVSPLHF	TGTGCCAGCTCAACAGGGTCCGTTTCACCCCTCCACTTT
TRBV30	TRBJ2-2	-	-	CAWSRGAGELFF	TGTGCCTGGAGTCGGGGTGCCGGGGAGCTGTTTTTT
TRBV6-2/TRBV6-3	TRBJ1-1	-	-	CASSSTTHGVNTEAFF	TGTGCCAGCAGTTCCACCACCCACGGGGTGAACACTGAAGCTTTCTTT
TRBV29-1	TRBJ2-3	once	-	CSGTGPTDTQYF	TGCAGCGGTACCGGTCCCACAGATACGCAGTATTTT
TRBV6-5	TRBJ1-2	-	-	CASRKDRRGYTF	TGTGCCAGCAGAAAGGACAGAAGAGGCTACACCTTC
TRBV14	TRBJ2-7	-	-	CASSLAGEQYF	TGTGCCAGCAGCTTAGCTGGCGAGCAGTACTTC
TRBV27	TRBJ1-6	-	-	CASRTAGVGSPLHF	TGTGCCAGCAGGACGGCAGGGGTAGGTTCACCCCTCCACTTT
TRBV21-1	TRBJ1-1	-	-	CASSKTGRNTEAFF	TGTGCCAGCAGCAAGACAGGGCGGAACACTGAAGCTTTCTTT
TRBV7-2	TRBJ1-1	-	TRBD1	CASSPKGTAAVAFF	TGTGCCAGCAGCCCTAAGGGGACAGCGGCTGTGGCTTTCTTT
TRBV7-2	TRBJ2-5	-	-	CASSLVRLETQYF	TGTGCCAGCAGCTTAGTGAGGTTGGAGACCCAGTACTTC